The present TCR beta chain was sequenced within a study of beta chain features in type 1 diabetes. Overall study results and limits: When Type 1 diabetes patients were examined, their TCRB CDR3s proved moderately but significantly shorter in all four CD4+ subsets.

The CDR3 spans 16 residues. Germline loops: CDR1 MDHEN, CDR2 SYDVKM. Deletions cut 6 bases from V and 3 bases from J, with 21 bases between. Every bit of the isolated RNA underwent reverse transcription, so sequencing read expressed TCRB transcripts. Method: immunoSEQ multiplex PCR; TCRdb's copy keeps in-frame clones and lacks some. The sample has about 640,000 clones; under 15% are singletons. This clone has only a few counts. Its specificity is unknown. Specimen: naive CD4+ T cells from blood. This chain links TRBV28 with TRBJ2-7, with D possibly matching TRBD1 (6 bases). The sequence derives from a man between 25 and 39 years old with type 1 diabetes. CDR3: CASSRDNRVFGYEQYF. CDR3 nucleotides: TGTGCCAGCAGCCGAGATAACAGGGTCTTTGGCTACGAGCAGTACTTC.